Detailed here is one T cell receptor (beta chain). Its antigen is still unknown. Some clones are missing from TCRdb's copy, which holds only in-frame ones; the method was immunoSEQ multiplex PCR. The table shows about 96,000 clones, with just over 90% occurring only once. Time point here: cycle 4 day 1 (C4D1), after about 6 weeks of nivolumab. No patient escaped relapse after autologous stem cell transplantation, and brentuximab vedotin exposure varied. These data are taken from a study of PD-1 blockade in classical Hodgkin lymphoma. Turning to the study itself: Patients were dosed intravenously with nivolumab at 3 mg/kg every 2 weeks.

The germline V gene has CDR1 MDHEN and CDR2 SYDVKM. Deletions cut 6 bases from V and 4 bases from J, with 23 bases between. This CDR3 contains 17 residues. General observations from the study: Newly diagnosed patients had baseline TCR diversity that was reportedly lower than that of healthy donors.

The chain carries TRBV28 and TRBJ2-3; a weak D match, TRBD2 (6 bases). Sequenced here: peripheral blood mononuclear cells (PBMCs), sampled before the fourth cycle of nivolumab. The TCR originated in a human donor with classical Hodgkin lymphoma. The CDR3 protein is CASRLPRGGGFADTQYF. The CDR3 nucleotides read TGTGCCAGCAGGCTACCCCGAGGCGGAGGGTTCGCAGATACGCAGTATTTT.